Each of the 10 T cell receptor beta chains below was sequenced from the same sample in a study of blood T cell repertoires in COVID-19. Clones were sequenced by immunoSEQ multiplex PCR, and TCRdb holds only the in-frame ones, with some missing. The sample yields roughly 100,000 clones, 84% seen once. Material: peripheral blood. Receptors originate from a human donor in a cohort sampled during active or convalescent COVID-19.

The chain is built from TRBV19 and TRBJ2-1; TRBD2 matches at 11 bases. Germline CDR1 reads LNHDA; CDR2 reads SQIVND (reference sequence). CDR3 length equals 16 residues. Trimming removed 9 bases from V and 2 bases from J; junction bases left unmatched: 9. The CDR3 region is CARPPPGLAAYNEQFF. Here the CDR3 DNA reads TGTGCCAGGCCTCCCCCGGGACTAGCGGCCTACAATGAGCAGTTCTTC.

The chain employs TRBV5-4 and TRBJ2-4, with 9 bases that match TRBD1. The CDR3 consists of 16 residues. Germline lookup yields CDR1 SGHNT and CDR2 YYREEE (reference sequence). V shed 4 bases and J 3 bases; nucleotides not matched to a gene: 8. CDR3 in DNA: TGTGCCAGCAGCCCCCGGACAGGGGAGAACAAAAACATTCAGTACTTC. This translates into CASSPRTGENKNIQYF.

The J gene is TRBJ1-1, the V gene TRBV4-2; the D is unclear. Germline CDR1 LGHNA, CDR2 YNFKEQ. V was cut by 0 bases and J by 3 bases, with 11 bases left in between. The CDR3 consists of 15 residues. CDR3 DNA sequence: TGTGCCAGCAGCCAAGAGCTCCGGCGGGACACTGAAGCTTTCTTT. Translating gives CASSQELRRDTEAFF.

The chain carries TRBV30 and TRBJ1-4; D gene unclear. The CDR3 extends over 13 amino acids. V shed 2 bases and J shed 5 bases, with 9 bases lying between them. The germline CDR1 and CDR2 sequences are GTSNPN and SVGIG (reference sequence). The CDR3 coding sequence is TGTGCCTGGAGTCCGTGGCCCAATGAAAAACTGTTTTTT. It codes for CAWSPWPNEKLFF.

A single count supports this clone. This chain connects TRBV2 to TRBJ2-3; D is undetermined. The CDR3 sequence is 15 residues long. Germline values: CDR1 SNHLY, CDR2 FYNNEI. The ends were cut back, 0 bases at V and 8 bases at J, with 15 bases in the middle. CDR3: CASSEAPLSSGTQYF. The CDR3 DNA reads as TGTGCCAGCAGTGAAGCCCCGCTGTCTAGTGGTACGCAGTATTTT.

In nucleotides, the CDR3 is TGTGCCAGCAGCCCAGCGGGGGGTCCGGGGGAGCTGTTTTTT. It encodes CASSPAGGPGELFF. This sequence joins TRBV3-1 (or the pseudogene TRBV3-2) and TRBJ2-2, with 9 positions matching TRBD2. Germline loops: CDR1 LGHDT, CDR2 YNNKEL (reference sequence). After removal of 4 bases from V and 8 bases from J, the junction contained 5 bases not matched to a gene. This CDR3 comprises 14 residues.

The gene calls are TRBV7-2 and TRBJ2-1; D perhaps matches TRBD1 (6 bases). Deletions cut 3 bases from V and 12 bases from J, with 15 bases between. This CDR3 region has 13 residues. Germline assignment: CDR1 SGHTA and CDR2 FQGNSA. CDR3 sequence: CASSLPGGRRQFF. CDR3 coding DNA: TGTGCCAGCAGCTTGCCTGGGGGCAGAAGGCAGTTCTTC.

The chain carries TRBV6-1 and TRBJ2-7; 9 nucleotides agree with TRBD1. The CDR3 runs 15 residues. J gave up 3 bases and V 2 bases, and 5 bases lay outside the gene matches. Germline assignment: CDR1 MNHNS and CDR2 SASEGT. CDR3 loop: CASSEYSTGGYEQYF. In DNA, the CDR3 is TGTGCCAGCAGTGAATACTCGACAGGGGGCTACGAGCAGTACTTC.

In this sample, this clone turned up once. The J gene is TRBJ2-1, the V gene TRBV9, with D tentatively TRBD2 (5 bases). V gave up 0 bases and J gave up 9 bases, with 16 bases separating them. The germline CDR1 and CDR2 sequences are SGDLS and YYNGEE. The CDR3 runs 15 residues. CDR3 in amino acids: CASSVATPLVGEQFF. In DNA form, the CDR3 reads TGTGCCAGCAGCGTAGCTACCCCACTAGTTGGTGAGCAGTTCTTC.

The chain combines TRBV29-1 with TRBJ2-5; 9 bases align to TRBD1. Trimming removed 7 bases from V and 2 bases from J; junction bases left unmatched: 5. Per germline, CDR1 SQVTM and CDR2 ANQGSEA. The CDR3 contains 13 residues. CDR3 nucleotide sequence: TGCAGCGGCCGGGACAGGGTGCAAGAGACCCAGTACTTC. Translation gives CSGRDRVQETQYF.